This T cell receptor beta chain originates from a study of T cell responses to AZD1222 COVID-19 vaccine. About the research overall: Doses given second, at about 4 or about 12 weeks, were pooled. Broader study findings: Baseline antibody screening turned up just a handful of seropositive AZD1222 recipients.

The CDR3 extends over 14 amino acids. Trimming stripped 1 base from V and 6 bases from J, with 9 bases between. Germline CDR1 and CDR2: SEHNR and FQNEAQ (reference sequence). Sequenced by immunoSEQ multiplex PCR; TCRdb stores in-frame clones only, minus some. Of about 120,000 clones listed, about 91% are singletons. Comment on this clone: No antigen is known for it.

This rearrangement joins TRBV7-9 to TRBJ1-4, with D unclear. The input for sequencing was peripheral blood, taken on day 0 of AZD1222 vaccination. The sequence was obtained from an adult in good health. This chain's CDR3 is CASSLVQMDEKLFF. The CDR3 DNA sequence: TGTGCCAGCAGCTTAGTCCAGATGGATGAAAAACTGTTTTTT.